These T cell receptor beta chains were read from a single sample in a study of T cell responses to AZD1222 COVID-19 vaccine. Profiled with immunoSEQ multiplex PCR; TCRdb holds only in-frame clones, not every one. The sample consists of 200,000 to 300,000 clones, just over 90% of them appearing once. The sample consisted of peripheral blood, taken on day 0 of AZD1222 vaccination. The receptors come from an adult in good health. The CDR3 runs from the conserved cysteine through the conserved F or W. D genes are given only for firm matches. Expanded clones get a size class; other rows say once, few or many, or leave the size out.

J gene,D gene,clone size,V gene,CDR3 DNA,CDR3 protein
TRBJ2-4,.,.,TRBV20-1,TGCAGTGTAGGGCCCCAGCCCATTCAGTACTTC,CSVGPQPIQYF
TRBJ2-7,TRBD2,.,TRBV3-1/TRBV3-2,TGTGCCAGCAGCCAGAGGACTAGCGGATTTCTATACGAGCAGTACTTC,CASSQRTSGFLYEQYF
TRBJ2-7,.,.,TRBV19,TGTGCCAGTAGTATTTGGGGGCGGCAGAATGAGCAGTACTTC,CASSIWGRQNEQYF
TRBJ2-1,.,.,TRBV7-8,TGTGCCAGCAGCCGAGACGAGTACAATGAGCAGTTCTTC,CASSRDEYNEQFF
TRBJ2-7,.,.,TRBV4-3,TGCGCCAGCGGCAGGGGGGTTTACGAGCAGTACTTC,CASGRGVYEQYF
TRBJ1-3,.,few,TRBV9,TGTGCCAGCAGCGTAGACAGCTCTGGAAACACCATATATTTT,CASSVDSSGNTIYF
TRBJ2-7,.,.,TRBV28,TGTGCCAGCGACTCCCCAGATAGGAAGCAGTACTTC,CASDSPDRKQYF
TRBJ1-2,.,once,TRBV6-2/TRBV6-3,TGTGCCAGCAGTTACCCCCCCCGGAAAGGTAACTATGGCTACACCTTC,CASSYPPRKGNYGYTF
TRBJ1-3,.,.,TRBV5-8,TGTGCCAGCAGCCCAGGGCTTTATGGAAACACCATATATTTT,CASSPGLYGNTIYF
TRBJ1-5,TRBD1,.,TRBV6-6,TGTGCCAGCAGGACAGGGGGGAATCAGCCCCAGCATTTT,CASRTGGNQPQHF
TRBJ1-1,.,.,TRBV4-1,TGCGCCAGCAGCCAAGTCCCACTTATGAACACTGAAGCTTTCTTT,CASSQVPLMNTEAFF
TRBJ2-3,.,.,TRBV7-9,TGTGCCAGCGGGGTAAATACGCAGTATTTT,CASGVNTQYF
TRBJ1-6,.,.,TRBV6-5,TGTGCCAGCGGGCTCTATAATTCACCCCTCCACTTT,CASGLYNSPLHF
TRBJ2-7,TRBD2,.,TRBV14,TGTGCCAGCAGCCAGGGGGGCCTGGGACTAGCGCCTTTCTACGAGCAGTACTTC,CASSQGGLGLAPFYEQYF
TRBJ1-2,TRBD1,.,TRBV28,TGTGCCAGCAGTTCGCTCGGGACAGGGAGCGGCTACACCTTC,CASSSLGTGSGYTF
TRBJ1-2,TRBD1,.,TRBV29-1,TGCAGCGTAGGGGACAGCAACTATGGCTACACCTTC,CSVGDSNYGYTF
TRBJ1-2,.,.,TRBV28,TGTGCCAGCAGTTCTTACAGGGTCGGATATGGCTACACCTTC,CASSSYRVGYGYTF
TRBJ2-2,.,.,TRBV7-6,TGTGCCAGCAGCCAAGGACACGGCGGGACTCAGGGCCTGTTTTTT,CASSQGHGGTQGLFF
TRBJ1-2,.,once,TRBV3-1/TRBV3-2,TGTGCCAGCAGCCAAGAAGGCACCGTAGGAGGCTACACCTTC,CASSQEGTVGGYTF
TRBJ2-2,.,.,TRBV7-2,TGTGCCAGCAGCTTCTTTGCCGGACATAACACCGGGGAGCTGTTTTTT,CASSFFAGHNTGELFF
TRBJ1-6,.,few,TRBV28,TGTGCCAGCAGCCCCGACCCGGGTTCACCCCTCCACTTT,CASSPDPGSPLHF
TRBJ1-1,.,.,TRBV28,TGTGCCAGCAGTTTGGTGTTAGGTACTGAAGCTTTCTTT,CASSLVLGTEAFF
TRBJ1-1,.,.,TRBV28,TGTGCCAGCAGTACTCCGGGGACTGAAGCTTTCTTT,CASSTPGTEAFF